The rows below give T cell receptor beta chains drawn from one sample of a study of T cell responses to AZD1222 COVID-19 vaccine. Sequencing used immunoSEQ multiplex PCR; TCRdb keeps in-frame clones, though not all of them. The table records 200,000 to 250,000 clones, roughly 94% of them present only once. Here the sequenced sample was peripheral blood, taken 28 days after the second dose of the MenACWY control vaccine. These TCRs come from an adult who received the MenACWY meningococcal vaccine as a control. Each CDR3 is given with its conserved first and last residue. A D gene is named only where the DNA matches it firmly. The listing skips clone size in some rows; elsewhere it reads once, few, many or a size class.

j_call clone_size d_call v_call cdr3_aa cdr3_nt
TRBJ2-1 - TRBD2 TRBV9 CASSGEGSNYNEQFF TGTGCCAGCAGCGGGGAGGGGAGTAACTACAATGAGCAGTTCTTC
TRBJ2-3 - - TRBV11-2 CASSLLTSTDTQYF TGTGCCAGCAGCCTACTGACCAGCACAGATACGCAGTATTTT
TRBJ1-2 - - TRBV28 CASSLAGGEYGYTF TGTGCCAGCAGCTTGGCGGGCGGGGAGTATGGCTACACCTTC
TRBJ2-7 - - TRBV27 CASSSHTGTVSRQYF TGTGCCAGCAGTTCTCACACCGGGACTGTTAGCCGGCAGTACTTC
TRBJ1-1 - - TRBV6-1 CASSEFGGNTEAFF TGTGCCAGCAGTGAATTTGGAGGAAACACTGAAGCTTTCTTT
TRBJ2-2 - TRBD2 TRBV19 CASSIGGVITGELFF TGTGCCAGTAGTATCGGGGGGGTGATCACCGGGGAGCTGTTTTTT
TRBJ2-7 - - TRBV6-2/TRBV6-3 CASSYNIYEQYF TGTGCCAGCAGTTATAACATCTACGAGCAGTACTTC
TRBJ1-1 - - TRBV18 CASSPDRMNTEAFF TGTGCCAGCTCACCCGACAGGATGAACACTGAAGCTTTCTTT
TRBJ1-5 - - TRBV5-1 CASSSTVGQPQHF TGCGCCAGCAGCTCCACAGTGGGCCAGCCCCAGCATTTT
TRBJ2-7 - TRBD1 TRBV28 CASSSGQFYEQYF TGTGCCAGCAGTTCGGGACAGTTCTACGAGCAGTACTTC
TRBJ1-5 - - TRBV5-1 CASSLDGGASNQPQHF TGCGCCAGCAGCTTGGATGGAGGAGCTAGCAATCAGCCCCAGCATTTT
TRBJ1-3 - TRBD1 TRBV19 CASSIGRKLTGGENTIYF TGTGCCAGTAGTATAGGGCGGAAACTGACAGGGGGCGAAAACACCATATATTTT
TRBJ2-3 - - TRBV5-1 CASSLSDTQYF TGCGCCAGCAGCTTGTCAGATACGCAGTATTTT
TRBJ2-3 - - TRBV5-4 CASSSLDGTQYF TGTGCCAGCAGCTCTCTGGACGGTACGCAGTATTTT
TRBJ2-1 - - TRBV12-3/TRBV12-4 CASSVIAVTEQFF TGTGCCAGCAGCGTTATAGCTGTCACTGAGCAGTTCTTC
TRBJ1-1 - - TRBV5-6 CASSLGGGTEAFF TGTGCCAGCAGCTTGGGGGGGGGCACTGAAGCTTTCTTT
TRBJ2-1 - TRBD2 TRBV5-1 CASSRGGGDYNEQFF TGCGCCAGCAGTCGGGGCGGGGGTGATTACAATGAGCAGTTCTTC
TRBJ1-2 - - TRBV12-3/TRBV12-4 CASSAGTGYGYTF TGTGCCAGCAGTGCAGGGACGGGGTATGGCTACACCTTC
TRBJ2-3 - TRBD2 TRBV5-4 CASSSVAGGTRDTQYF TGTGCCAGCAGCTCTGTAGCGGGGGGGACCCGGGATACGCAGTATTTT
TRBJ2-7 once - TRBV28 CASSLSDAQYF TGTGCCAGCAGTTTATCCGATGCGCAGTACTTC
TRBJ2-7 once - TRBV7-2 CASSLLGSSYEQYF TGTGCCAGCAGCTTACTCGGGAGCTCCTACGAGCAGTACTTC
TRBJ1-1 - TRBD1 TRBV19 CASSPGGAEAFF TGTGCCAGTAGTCCAGGGGGCGCTGAAGCTTTCTTT
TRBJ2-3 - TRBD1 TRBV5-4 CASSTRDRGPDTQYF TGTGCCAGCAGCACTCGGGACAGGGGCCCAGATACGCAGTATTTT
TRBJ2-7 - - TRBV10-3 CAISEVGLAYEQYF TGTGCCATCAGTGAGGTAGGATTGGCCTACGAGCAGTACTTC
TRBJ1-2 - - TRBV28 CASSLGSEGSHYGYTF TGTGCCAGCAGTTTAGGGTCCGAGGGGTCCCACTATGGCTACACCTTC
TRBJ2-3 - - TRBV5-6 CASSYTDTQYF TGTGCCAGCAGCTACACAGATACGCAGTATTTT
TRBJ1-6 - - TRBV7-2 CASSGRESVNSPLHF TGTGCCAGCAGCGGCAGGGAATCGGTAAATTCACCCCTCCACTTT
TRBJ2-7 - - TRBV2 CASSAREVVYEQYF TGTGCCAGCAGTGCCAGGGAGGTAGTCTACGAGCAGTACTTC
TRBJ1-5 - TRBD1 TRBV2 CASSRDRGGNQPQHF TGTGCCAGCAGTCGGGACAGGGGGGGCAATCAGCCCCAGCATTTT
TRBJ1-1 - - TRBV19 CASSLGMNTEAFF TGTGCCAGTAGTTTAGGAATGAACACTGAAGCTTTCTTT
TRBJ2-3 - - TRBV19 CASSTPSTTDTQYF TGTGCCAGTAGTACCCCGAGCACCACAGATACGCAGTATTTT
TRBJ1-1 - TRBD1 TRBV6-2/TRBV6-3 CASSYAGGHTEAFF TGTGCCAGCAGTTACGCAGGGGGCCACACTGAAGCTTTCTTT
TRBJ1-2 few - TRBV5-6 CASPPRTEDGYTF TGTGCCAGCCCGCCTAGGACAGAAGATGGCTACACCTTC
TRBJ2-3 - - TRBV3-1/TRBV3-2 CASSQAGITDTQYF TGTGCCAGCAGCCAGGCGGGAATCACAGATACGCAGTATTTT
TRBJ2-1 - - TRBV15 CASTGNEQFF TGTGCCTCGACAGGTAATGAGCAGTTCTTC
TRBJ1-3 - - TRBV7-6 CASSLEASGNTIYF TGTGCCAGCAGCTTAGAAGCCTCTGGAAACACCATATATTTT
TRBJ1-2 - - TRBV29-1 CSVGDHPGDFARDYGYTF TGCAGCGTTGGAGACCACCCCGGCGACTTCGCAAGGGACTATGGCTACACCTTC
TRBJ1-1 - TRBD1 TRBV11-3 CASRRGTGGITEAFF TGTGCCAGCAGGAGGGGGACAGGGGGCATCACTGAAGCTTTCTTT
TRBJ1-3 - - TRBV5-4 CASSLGGARSSGNTIYF TGTGCCAGCAGCTTGGGGGGGGCTCGGAGCTCTGGAAACACCATATATTTT
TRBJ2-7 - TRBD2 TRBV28 CASSSIRLAGAADYEQYF TGTGCCAGCAGCTCCATTAGACTAGCGGGAGCCGCAGACTACGAGCAGTACTTC
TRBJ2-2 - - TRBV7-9 CASQPPGKNTGELFF TGTGCCAGCCAACCCCCCGGCAAAAACACCGGGGAGCTGTTTTTT
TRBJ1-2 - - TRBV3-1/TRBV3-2 CASSQGGGYGYTF TGTGCCAGCAGCCAAGGGGGGGGCTATGGCTACACCTTC
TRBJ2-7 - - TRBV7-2 CASRDLTYEQYF TGTGCCAGCCGTGACCTCACCTACGAGCAGTACTTC
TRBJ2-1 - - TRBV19 CASSIVEGNSYNEQFF TGTGCCAGTAGTATTGTGGAGGGAAACTCCTACAATGAGCAGTTCTTC
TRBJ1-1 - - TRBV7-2 CASSPIRANTEAFF TGTGCCAGCAGCCCCATCAGGGCGAACACTGAAGCTTTCTTT